The TCR beta chain described here comes from a study of technical replicates of blood from several donors. Germline-derived CDR1 and CDR2 are SGDLS and YYNGEE. The V gene end was trimmed by 0 bases and the J gene end by 4 bases; junction bases not matched to a gene: 11. There are 18 residues in the CDR3. Data came from immunoSEQ multiplex PCR; TCRdb stores just in-frame clones and leaves some out. The sample includes more than 65,000 clones, roughly 90% seen only once; the top ten take around 0.38%. V is TRBV9 and J is TRBJ2-1; 9 positions agree with TRBD2. This receptor was identified in a human donor in good health. Sequencing input: T cells isolated from PBMCs. Here the CDR3 reads CASSVASGAGGSYNEQFF. CDR3 DNA sequence: TGTGCCAGCAGCGTAGCGTCAGGAGCGGGAGGCTCTTACAATGAGCAGTTCTTC.